This T cell receptor beta chain emerged from a study of control samples from healthy donors and cancer patients. Data came from immunoSEQ multiplex PCR; TCRdb stores just in-frame clones and leaves some out. The data show fewer than 200,000 clones, with approximately 94% seen just once and approximately 15% held by the top ten. This TCR derives from a man in his sixties with colorectal cancer. Source material: PBMCs.

CDR3 loop: CASSLEGAGSTEAFF. The CDR3 nucleotides are TGTGCCAGCAGCTTGGAGGGGGCGGGCAGCACTGAAGCTTTCTTT. The chain is built from TRBV5-6 and TRBJ1-1; 7 nucleotides align to TRBD1. V lost 0 bases to trimming and J lost 4 bases; unmatched junction nucleotides: 6. The CDR3 length is 15 residues. Germline V gives CDR1 SGHDT, CDR2 YYEEEE.